This T cell receptor (beta chain) was identified during a study of spatial heterogeneity in lung cancer. Study as a whole: Counts of TCR transcripts in tumor regions correlated strongly with a T cell module score (derived from matched bulk RNA-seq). There were, on average, more than eight raw-read appearances for each unique TCR and UMI combination. Findings and limits, study-wide: Counts that tracked tumor mutation counts were those of expanded intratumoral alpha and beta TCRs. Coverage of tumor T cells was estimated at approximately 7% for alpha chains and 13% for beta chains.

Time point meaning: sample taken at primary tumor resection. The donor population consisted of approximately 70 patients with untreated, early-stage non-small cell lung cancer. TCRdb re-derived calls from the 5' RACE reads in MiXCR, one entry per CDR3 protein. The repertoire consists of 17,000 or so distinct CDR3 sequences, with 6.2% occurring once and the leading ten covering approximately 6.8%. This clonotype was seen repeatedly, ten times or more. Its target is not known. This beta chain is a stray sequence in a library constructed for alpha chains; its clone size is not meaningful. This CDR3 has 16 residues. Trimming removed 1 base from V and 5 bases from J; junction bases left unmatched: 6. CDR1 and CDR2 from the germline V gene are MGHRA and YSYEKL.

The sequence came from a male donor with early-stage non-small cell lung cancer. The genes are TRBV4-1 and TRBJ2-5; 11 bases line up with TRBD2. The source was lung tumor tissue, collected at surgery. The CDR3 nucleotides read TGCGCCAGCAGCCAAGGCTTAGCGGGAGGGCCGGAGACCCAGTACTTC. It yields the protein CASSQGLAGGPETQYF.